Each of the 16 T cell receptor beta chains below was sequenced from the same sample in a study of blood T cells in healthy people across ages. With a J-beta primer mix and a sample-barcoded 5' primer, a second PCR ran about 7 to 12 cycles. MiXCR was run by TCRdb on the 5' RACE reads, yielding one entry per CDR3 protein. The sample records more than 550,000 distinct CDR3 sequences, about 20% being singletons. Material: blood. These receptors were collected from a man between 65 and 85 years old in good health.

This clonotype showed up just a few times. This rearrangement joins TRBV21-1 to TRBJ1-4; the D segment call TRBD1 is taken from the table without a DNA check. TRBV21-1 is a listed pseudogene. This CDR3 contains 15 residues. The CDR3 is CASSISETGDEKLFF. The CDR3 bases are TGTGCCAGCAGCATATCCGAAACAGGAGATGAAAAACTGTTTTTT.

This clonotype occurred a few times. This chain joins TRBV20-1 and TRBJ2-3, with TRBD2 matching 11 bases. CDR1 DFQATT and CDR2 SNEGSKA come from the germline V gene (reference sequence). J was trimmed by 3 bases and V by 1 base; bases with no gene match: 3. This CDR3 contains 15 residues. The CDR3 nucleotides read TGCAGTGCTAGAGGACGGACTAGCGGGACAGATACGCAGTATTTT. Encoded protein: CSARGRTSGTDTQYF.

CDR3 DNA: TGCGCCAGCAGGCCAGGGTTCGGAAACACCATATATTTT. Amino acids: CASRPGFGNTIYF. V gene TRBV23-1 combines with J gene TRBJ1-3; weak D call: TRBD1 (5 bases). TRBV23-1 has ORF status, its function being uncertain. The CDR3 loop spans 13 amino acids. V dropped 6 bases and J dropped 4 bases, with 10 bases sitting between them.

The chain combines TRBV20-1 with TRBJ2-1, with D maybe TRBD2 (6 bases). Germline CDR1 is DFQATT and CDR2 is SNEGSKA (reference sequence). The CDR3 totals 14 residues. V lost 6 bases and J 2 bases, leaving 14 bases between the germline ends. The CDR3 here is CSAVGGGAYNEQFF. The DNA of the CDR3 is TGCAGTGCCGTGGGGGGAGGTGCCTACAATGAGCAGTTCTTC.

This sequence joins TRBV2 and TRBJ2-7; D uncertain. The CDR3 has 13 residues. The V gene lost 6 bases and the J gene lost 6 bases, with 15 bases spanning the gap. The germline V gene has CDR1 SNHLY and CDR2 FYNNEI. The CDR3, as DNA: TGTGCCAGCAGCGACGACGTGACGCTCGAGCAGTACTTC. It codes for CASSDDVTLEQYF.

The chain's CDR3 is CASSTQGKGAYEQYF. CDR3 DNA sequence: TGTGCCAGTAGTACACAGGGTAAAGGAGCCTACGAGCAGTACTTC. The chain recombines TRBV19 with TRBJ2-7; a possible D gene is TRBD1 (6 bases). Per germline, CDR1 LNHDA and CDR2 SQIVND (reference sequence). Trimming shortened V by 4 bases and J by 2 bases, and 15 bases separated the two germline ends. CDR3 size: 15 residues.

This clonotype was picked up a small number of times. CDR3 sequence reads: CATSDTLSETQYF. The CDR3 nucleotides are TGTGCCACCAGTGATACCCTCTCAGAGACCCAGTACTTC. The chain is built from TRBV24-1 and TRBJ2-5, with no clear D. CDR1 and CDR2 from the germline V gene are KGHDR and SFDVKD. The CDR3 contains 13 residues. Trimming shortened V by 3 bases and J by 4 bases, and 8 bases separated the two germline ends.

This chain joins TRBV27 and TRBJ1-2; 8 positions agree with TRBD1. V gave up 4 bases and J gave up 6 bases; unmatched junction bases: 4. This CDR3 is 13 amino acids long. Germline assignment: CDR1 MNHEY and CDR2 SMNVEV (reference sequence). CDR3 coding DNA: TGTGCCAGCAGTTCCCGGACAGGGCATGGCTACACCTTC. The encoded protein is CASSSRTGHGYTF.

The V and J genes are TRBV7-9 and TRBJ1-5; perhaps TRBD1 as D (6 bases). The germline gives CDR1 SEHNR, CDR2 FQNEAQ (reference sequence). There are 14 residues in the CDR3. V was pared by 5 bases and J by 3 bases, with 11 bases between. CDR3 sequence reads: CASSGTGTNQPQHF. CDR3 in DNA: TGTGCCAGCAGCGGTACAGGGACCAATCAGCCCCAGCATTTT. Full variable domain (remainder filled in from reference TRBV7-9 and TRBJ1-5): DTGVSQNPRHKITKRGQNVTFRCDPISEHNRLYWYRQTLGQGPEFLTYFQNEAQLEKSRLLSDRFSAERPKGSFSTLEIQRTEQGDSAMYLCASSGTGTNQPQHFGDGTRLSIL.

The CDR3 bases are TGTGCCAGCAGCCCGATCCCGGGTGCAACTAATGAAAAACTGTTTTTT. Its translation: CASSPIPGATNEKLFF. The chain recombines TRBV7-8 with TRBJ1-4; no reliable D call. The germline gives CDR1 SGHVS, CDR2 FQNEAQ. This CDR3 is built from 16 residues. V was trimmed by 5 bases and J by 0 bases, leaving 13 bases between them. Looking up the rest from reference TRBV7-8 and TRBJ1-4 gives the full variable domain: GAGVSQSPRYKVAKRGQDVALRCDPISGHVSLFWYQQALGQGPEFLTYFQNEAQLDKSGLPSDRFFAERPEGSVSTLKIQRTQQEDSAVYLCASSPIPGATNEKLFFGSGTQLSVL.

This clonotype was observed a handful of times. The V call is TRBV12-3 or TRBV12-4, the J call TRBJ1-6, with D perhaps TRBD1 (6 bases). The V end lost 6 bases, the J end lost 6 bases, and 15 bases lay between the germline ends. This CDR3 contains 15 residues. The CDR3 DNA sequence: TGTGCCAGCAGAAAGGGGGGGGCAGCTAATTCACCCCTCCACTTT. Translated, it gives CASRKGGAANSPLHF.

This clonotype was detected many times. The V and J genes are TRBV7-2 and TRBJ2-5, with TRBD1 matching over 8 bases. The germline gives CDR1 SGHTA, CDR2 FQGNSA. This CDR3 is built from 13 residues. Trimming at V came to 0 bases and at J to 13 bases, leaving 7 bases not matched to a gene. This CDR3 is CASSLALQGAWYF. CDR3 nucleotides: TGTGCCAGCAGCTTAGCCCTCCAGGGGGCTTGGTACTTC.

This clonotype was detected a few times. The genes are TRBV7-2 and TRBJ2-1; D is unresolved. CDR3 length: 16 amino acids. V dropped 5 bases and J dropped 0 bases, with 14 bases sitting between them. Germline CDR1 SGHTA, CDR2 FQGNSA. The CDR3 region has the DNA TGTGCCAGCAGCCCCCAGGTGGGATTCTCCTACAATGAGCAGTTCTTC. Residues: CASSPQVGFSYNEQFF.

This clonotype showed up just a few times. J is TRBJ2-1 and V is TRBV7-2; D call uncertain. The CDR3 has 11 amino acids. V gave up 3 bases and J gave up 8 bases, with 5 bases separating them. Germline V gives CDR1 SGHTA, CDR2 FQGNSA. This CDR3 reads CASSFMDEQFF. For the CDR3, the DNA is TGTGCCAGCAGCTTTATGGATGAGCAGTTCTTC.

This rearrangement joins TRBV18 to TRBJ2-2, with D perhaps TRBD1 (6 bases). V lost 3 bases, J lost 1 base, and 12 bases lay in between. From germline, CDR1 is KGHSH and CDR2 LQKENI. The CDR3 covers 16 residues. The CDR3 nucleotides are TGTGCCAGCTCACCCTTTCCGGGACAGAACACCGGGGAGCTGTTTTTT. Amino acid sequence: CASSPFPGQNTGELFF.

This clonotype was found many times. The chain links TRBV11-2 to TRBJ2-5, with TRBD2 matching 9 bases. This CDR3 is built from 14 residues. V was clipped by 3 bases and J by 4 bases; unmatched bases: 3. The germline V gene has CDR1 SGHAT and CDR2 FQNNGV. The CDR3 loop reads CASSFIAGVETQYF. The DNA of the CDR3 is TGTGCCAGCAGCTTTATAGCGGGAGTAGAGACCCAGTACTTC.